The 2 T cell receptor beta chains reported below all come from one sample, sequenced in a study of cytomegalovirus exposure and HLA in healthy donors listed by TCRdb under 2017. Library creation used the immunoSEQ multiplex PCR assay. A mixture of 60 forward primers for TCR Vbeta segments and 13 reverse primers for TCR Jbeta segments was used in the multiplex PCR. Entries here come from immuneACCESS through TCRdb and include only in-frame sequences with V and J called. Some clones fail to appear in such tables; in the studies checked, an unresolved V gene covers under half of the shortfall, and the cause of the remainder is unknown. For this sample the table gives 85,000 to 120,000 clones, of which around 76% were detected only once. Of the sample, around 5.8% falls within the top ten clones. The sequenced sample was PBMCs. The origin of the receptors is a woman aged 50 to 60 in good health and CMV-seropositive.

This clone was picked up a small number of times. The DNA for the CDR3 is TGTGCCAGCAGTGAATCAGGGGATCCTGAAGCTTTCTTT. The encoded protein is CASSESGDPEAFF. The rearrangement joins TRBV25-1 to TRBJ1-1, with D perhaps matching TRBD1 (6 bases). The CDR3 spans 13 residues. The V gene lost 1 base and the J gene lost 6 bases, with 9 bases spanning the gap. From germline, CDR1 is MGHDK and CDR2 SYGVNS.

The chain carries TRBV28 and TRBJ2-1, with TRBD2 as a possible D gene (6 bases). This CDR3 spans 16 amino acids. CDR1 is MDHEN, CDR2 SYDVKM, per germline. Trimming removed 6 bases at V and 0 bases at J, with 15 bases between. In DNA form, the CDR3 reads TGTGCCAGCAGCCACCTAGGAGGGAGCTCCTACAATGAGCAGTTCTTC. The encoded protein is CASSHLGGSSYNEQFF.